What follows is one T cell receptor beta chain and its context. No antigen is known for it. These data originate in a study of Tregs in tolerant kidney transplant recipients. Study-wide results and caveats: Validation in larger populations is needed because few patients were studied. Nucleotide sequences could not be compared across some patients' samples due to primer changes.

Method: immunoSEQ multiplex PCR; TCRdb's copy keeps in-frame clones and lacks some. The table records approximately 75,000 clones, 85% to 95% of them present only once. Trimming shortened V by 4 bases and J by 1 base, and 12 bases separated the two germline ends. The CDR3 is 16 residues long. Germline V gene sequence: CDR1 SGDLS, CDR2 YYNGEE. The specimen comprised Tregs from blood, sampled before the transplant. The V call is TRBV9, the J call TRBJ2-6, with TRBD1 as a possible D gene (6 bases). The clonotype was recovered from a human donor who received a combined kidney and bone marrow transplant. This chain's CDR3 is CASSTGHGSGANVLTF. In DNA form, the CDR3 reads TGTGCCAGCAGCACGGGACACGGGTCTGGGGCCAACGTCCTGACTTTC.